This T cell receptor (beta chain) was recorded in a study of Graves' ophthalmopathy and Graves' hyperthyroidism. Study conclusions and caveats: The blood repertoire also included most expanded thyroid clonotypes above 0.001 frequency. The model predicted progression of ophthalmopathy with a sensitivity of around 70%, and its specificity was 72.22%.

Exclusion covered patients with other autoimmune diseases or uncontrolled infections (as well as pregnancy or lactation). This clonotype was found many times. Its antigen is still unknown. At one of its ends the junction is not consistent with the germline gene, which may arise from a read error. As the template, RNA transcripts were used to amplify TCR beta CDR3 regions. Investigators did first-round RT-PCR with HTBI primers, then second-round multiplex PCR. TCRdb fed the multiplex PCR reads into MiXCR, producing one record per CDR3 protein. The table shows some 170,000 distinct CDR3 sequences, with 35% to 45% occurring only once. This CDR3 comprises 14 residues.

Sequenced sample: peripheral blood. The clonotype comes from a man aged 30 to 39 with Graves' ophthalmopathy. This rearrangement joins TRBV12-3 or TRBV12-4 to TRBJ2-5; maybe TRBD2 (5 bases). CDR3 residues: CVSSPEAAQETQYF. DNA of the CDR3: TGTGTCAGCAGCCCTGAAGCGGCACAAGAGACCCAGTACTTC.